Described below is a single T cell receptor beta chain sequence and its context. Its target is unknown. Reverse transcription used about 0.45 to 1 ug RNA and random hexamers. TCRdb independently ran MiXCR on the immunoSEQ multiplex PCR reads; one entry per CDR3 protein. The sample lists about 290,000 distinct CDR3 sequences, about 82% occurring once. Sequencing targeted TCR beta in blood CD8+ and CD4+ T cells. The CDR3 is made up of 13 amino acids. Trimming removed 3 bases from V and 1 base from J, with 6 bases in between. Germline lookup yields CDR1 MNHEY and CDR2 SMNVEV (reference sequence). The data derive from a study of CD8 T cells in Susac syndrome. Study conclusions and caveats: In its TCR sequencing and HLA analysis, the study acknowledged that the number of individuals was relatively small.

This receptor was obtained from a human donor with multiple sclerosis. The specimen sequenced was CD8+ T cells from PBMCs. The V call is TRBV27, the J call TRBJ1-2; D is unresolved. The CDR3 sequence: CASSFKDNYGYTF. The CDR3 region has the DNA TGTGCCAGCAGTTTTAAGGATAACTATGGCTACACCTTC.